This T cell receptor beta chain was recorded in a study of CD8+ T cells in alopecia areata. On the study more broadly: In an open-label trial, patients got 5 to 10 mg tofacitinib twice daily. Study-level points and caveats: With just one nonresponder, it is still uncertain whether baseline CD8+ expansion relates to response.

A word on this clone: Its cognate antigen is unknown.

RNA extraction and reverse transcription yielded cDNA as sequencing template. TCRdb keeps only in-frame clones here, not all; method: immunoSEQ multiplex PCR. Of 110,000 or so clones in the sample, around three fifths were seen once. Regarding treatment: oral pan-JAK inhibitor, 5-10 mg twice daily. Sequenced here: CD4+ T cells sorted from blood, sampled at week 24, from a patient treated with tofacitinib. The sequence derives from a human donor with alopecia areata.

CDR3 DNA: TGTGCCAGCAGCCAAGATTATCCGACAGGCCGAAAAGTCCTCCACTTT. It specifies CASSQDYPTGRKVLHF. The chain couples TRBV4-2 to TRBJ1-6, with D possibly TRBD1 on 6 matching bases. Per germline, CDR1 LGHNA and CDR2 YNFKEQ. The CDR3 runs 16 residues. V lost 0 bases to trimming and J lost 15 bases, with 21 bases between them.